The source of this T cell receptor (beta chain) is a study of OX40 agonist ivuxolimab in advanced cancers. Overall study results and limits: Researchers did not determine the expanded peripheral T cells' antigen specificity. In CD8+ T cells, expanded clones were on average more numerous than in CD4+.

This table comes from immunoSEQ multiplex PCR, and its TCRdb copy is limited to in-frame clones, with some not included. The top ten clones hold approximately 14% of a sample with around 64,000 clones, around 90% of them seen once. Concerning this clone: The antigen remains unidentified.

The CDR3 loop spans 15 amino acids. From germline, CDR1 is LGHNA and CDR2 YSLEER. Trimming took off 2 bases at V and 5 bases at J, with 13 bases between the two ends. This specimen was CD4+ or CD8+ T cells sorted from blood, taken in a trial of the OX40 agonist ivuxolimab. The receptor comes from an adult with an advanced solid tumor such as melanoma, head and neck, liver or kidney cancer. The J gene is TRBJ2-1, the V gene TRBV4-3, with no clear D. The CDR3 DNA reads as TGCGCCAGCAGCCAACAGGAGACACCCAACAATGAGCAGTTCTTC. Protein: CASSQQETPNNEQFF.